This T cell receptor beta chain was recovered during a study of T cell responses to AZD1222 COVID-19 vaccine. Here immunoSEQ multiplex PCR was the method, and the copy in TCRdb shows in-frame clones only, minus some. The sample shows some 150,000 clones, just over 90% of them seen only once. The CDR3 runs to 14 residues. V trimming: 5 bases; J trimming: 1 base; junction bases outside the gene matches: 3. Germline-derived CDR1 and CDR2 are SGHRS and YFSETQ. This clone was picked up a small number of times. Its antigen is still unknown. Findings and caveats of the study: At 160-218 and 743-854, vaccine-associated CD4 TCRs were dominant, and they spanned spike. Compared with day 0, the breadth and depth of the Spike-specific TCR repertoire rose significantly after two doses of AZD1222.

This receptor was obtained from an adult in good health. Sequences were derived from peripheral blood, sampled on day 0 of MenACWY control vaccination. V is TRBV5-1 and J is TRBJ2-1; 7 bases map to TRBD1. Written as DNA, the CDR3 is TGCGCCAGCAGTAAGGGGGCGTCCTACAATGAGCAGTTCTTC. Translated: CASSKGASYNEQFF.